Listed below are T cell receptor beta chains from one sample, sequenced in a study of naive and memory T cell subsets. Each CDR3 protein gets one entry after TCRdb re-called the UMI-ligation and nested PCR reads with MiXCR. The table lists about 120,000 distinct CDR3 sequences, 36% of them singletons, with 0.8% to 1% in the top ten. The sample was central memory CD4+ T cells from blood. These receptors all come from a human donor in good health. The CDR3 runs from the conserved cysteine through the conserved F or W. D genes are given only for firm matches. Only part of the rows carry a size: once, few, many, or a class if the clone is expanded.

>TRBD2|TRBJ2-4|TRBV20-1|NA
CSAQSGRGARGAKNIQYF
TGCAGTGCGCAGAGCGGGAGAGGGGCAAGGGGAGCCAAAAACATTCAGTACTTC
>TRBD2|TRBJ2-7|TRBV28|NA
CASSLYFAMGLVFYEQYF
TGTGCCAGCAGTTTATACTTCGCGATGGGACTAGTATTCTACGAGCAGTACTTC
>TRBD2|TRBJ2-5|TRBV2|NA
CASSPGSGVAGETQYF
TGTGCCAGCAGTCCAGGGAGCGGAGTAGCGGGAGAGACCCAGTACTTC
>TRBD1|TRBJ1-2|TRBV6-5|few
CASRKITTGGANYGYTF
TGTGCCAGCAGGAAAATTACGACAGGGGGTGCTAACTATGGCTACACCTTC
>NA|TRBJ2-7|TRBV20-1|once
CSARKGEFPYEQYF
TGCAGTGCTCGAAAGGGTGAATTTCCGTACGAGCAGTACTTC
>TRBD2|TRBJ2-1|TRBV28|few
CASSFLPGGPGEQFF
TGTGCCAGCAGTTTTTTACCGGGAGGGCCGGGGGAGCAGTTCTTC
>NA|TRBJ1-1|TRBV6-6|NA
CASRRGANTEAFF
TGTGCCAGCAGAAGGGGGGCCAACACTGAAGCTTTCTTT
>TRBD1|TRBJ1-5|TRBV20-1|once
CSARGEGTEGWQPQHF
TGCAGTGCTAGGGGGGAAGGGACAGAGGGGTGGCAGCCCCAGCATTTT
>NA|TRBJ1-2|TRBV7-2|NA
CASSLANAAGRLYGYTF
TGTGCCAGCAGCTTAGCCAATGCGGCAGGGAGACTCTATGGCTACACCTTC
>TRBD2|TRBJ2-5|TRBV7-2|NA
CASSLDVAGPGTQYF
TGTGCCAGCAGCTTAGACGTAGCGGGACCTGGGACCCAGTACTTC
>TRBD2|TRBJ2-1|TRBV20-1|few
CSASREENNEQFF
TGCAGTGCTAGTCGGGAGGAAAACAATGAGCAGTTCTTC
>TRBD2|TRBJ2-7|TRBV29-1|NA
CSVEIETSGFYEQYF
TGCAGCGTTGAAATAGAAACTAGCGGGTTCTACGAGCAGTACTTC
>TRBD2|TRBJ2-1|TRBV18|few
CASSPYLAGADEQFF
TGTGCCAGCTCACCGTACCTAGCGGGAGCGGATGAGCAGTTCTTC
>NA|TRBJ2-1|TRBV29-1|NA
CSAAPRGSGIYNEQFF
TGCAGCGCCGCACCGAGGGGTAGCGGAATCTACAATGAGCAGTTCTTC
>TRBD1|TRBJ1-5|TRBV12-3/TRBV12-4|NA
CASSFPDRVNQPQHF
TGTGCCAGCAGTTTCCCAGACAGGGTCAATCAGCCCCAGCATTTT
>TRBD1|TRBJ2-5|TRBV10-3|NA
CAISAQQGAVRLAKETQYF
TGTGCCATCAGTGCCCAACAGGGGGCTGTTCGTCTAGCCAAAGAGACCCAGTACTTC
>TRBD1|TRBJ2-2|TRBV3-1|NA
CASSQIDRGPGELFF
TGTGCCAGCAGCCAAATCGACAGGGGGCCCGGGGAGCTGTTTTTT
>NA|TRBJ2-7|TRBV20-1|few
CSARDARGTSYEQYF
TGCAGTGCTAGAGATGCGCGCGGGACCTCCTACGAGCAGTACTTC
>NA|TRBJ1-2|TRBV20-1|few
CSARVRLRDGNYGYTF
TGCAGTGCTAGAGTTCGTCTCCGGGACGGGAACTATGGCTACACCTTC
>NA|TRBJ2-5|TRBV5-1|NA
CASSFRASSGLTETQYF
TGCGCCAGCAGCTTTCGAGCGTCCAGTGGATTGACAGAGACCCAGTACTTC
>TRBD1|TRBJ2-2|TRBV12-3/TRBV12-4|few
CASSFDRGTGELFF
TGTGCCAGCAGTTTTGACAGGGGGACCGGGGAGCTGTTTTTT
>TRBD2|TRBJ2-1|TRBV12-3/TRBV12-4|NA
CASSSLWDYPEIYNEQFF
TGTGCCAGCAGTTCCCTCTGGGACTACCCAGAGATCTACAATGAGCAGTTCTTC
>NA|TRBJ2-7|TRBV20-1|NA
CSARDRGSPEQYF
TGCAGTGCTAGAGACCGGGGCTCCCCCGAGCAGTACTTC
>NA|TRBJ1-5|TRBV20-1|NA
CSARRQSNQPQHF
TGCAGTGCTAGACGACAGTCCAATCAGCCCCAGCATTTT
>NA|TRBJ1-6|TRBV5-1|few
CASSLDLRGPGSPLHF
TGCGCCAGCAGCTTGGATCTGAGAGGGCCTGGTTCACCCCTCCACTTT
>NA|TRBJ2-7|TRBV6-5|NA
CASRGGGGGYEQYF
TGTGCCAGCAGGGGAGGAGGGGGCGGTTACGAGCAGTACTTC
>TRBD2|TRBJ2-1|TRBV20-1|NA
CSAPNLAGAYNEQFF
TGCAGTGCTCCAAACTTAGCGGGAGCCTACAATGAGCAGTTCTTC
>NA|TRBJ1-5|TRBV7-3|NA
CASSPGFGQPQHF
TGTGCCAGCAGCCCAGGGTTTGGTCAGCCCCAGCATTTT
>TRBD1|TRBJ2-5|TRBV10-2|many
CASSAIQGAQETQYF
TGCGCCAGCAGTGCTATACAGGGGGCCCAAGAGACCCAGTACTTC
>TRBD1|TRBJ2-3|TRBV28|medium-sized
CASSKDRGLTDTQYF
TGTGCCAGCAGTAAGGACAGGGGGCTCACAGATACGCAGTATTTT
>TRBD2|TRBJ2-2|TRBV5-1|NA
CASSSGTSGVNTGELFF
TGCGCCAGCAGCTCCGGGACTAGCGGGGTGAACACCGGGGAGCTGTTTTTT
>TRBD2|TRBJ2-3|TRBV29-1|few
CSAALAGGYTDTQYF
TGCAGCGCGGCACTAGCGGGAGGCTACACAGATACGCAGTATTTT
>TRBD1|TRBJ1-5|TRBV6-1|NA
CASSDGQGGNQPQHF
TGTGCCAGCAGTGACGGACAGGGCGGCAATCAGCCCCAGCATTTT
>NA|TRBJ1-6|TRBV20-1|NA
CSARGGTTESF
TGCAGTGCTAGGGGGGGTACGACAGAAAGCTTT
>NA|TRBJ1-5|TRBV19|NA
CASSIVSWGGGNQPQHF
TGTGCCAGTAGTATCGTCTCATGGGGTGGAGGGAATCAGCCCCAGCATTTT
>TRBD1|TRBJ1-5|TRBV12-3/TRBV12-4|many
CASRPGQGFYQPQHF
TGTGCCAGCAGGCCGGGACAGGGGTTCTATCAGCCCCAGCATTTT
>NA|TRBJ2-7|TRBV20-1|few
CSARRPAPEQYF
TGCAGTGCTAGGAGACCGGCGCCCGAGCAGTACTTC
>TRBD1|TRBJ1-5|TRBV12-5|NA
CASGLATGGQPQHF
TGTGCTAGTGGTTTGGCGACAGGGGGTCAGCCCCAGCATTTT
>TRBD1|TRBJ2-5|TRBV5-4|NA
CASSATGTGKETQYF
TGTGCCAGCAGCGCGACCGGGACAGGGAAAGAGACCCAGTACTTC
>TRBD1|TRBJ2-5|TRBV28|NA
CASSPLWDSSSRTQYF
TGTGCCAGCAGTCCCCTTTGGGACAGTAGCTCCCGGACCCAGTACTTC
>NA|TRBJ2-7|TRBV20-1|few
CSARDSETASYEQYF
TGCAGTGCTAGGGACTCCGAGACAGCCTCCTACGAGCAGTACTTC
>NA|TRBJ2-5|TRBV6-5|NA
CASSPMGSSGTQYF
TGTGCCAGCAGCCCAATGGGCTCGTCGGGGACCCAGTACTTC
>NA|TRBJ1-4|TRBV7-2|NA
CASSGQTGFNEKLFF
TGTGCCAGCAGCGGACAAACAGGATTTAATGAAAAACTGTTTTTT
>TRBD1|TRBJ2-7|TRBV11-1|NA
CASSRDRGPYEQYF
TGTGCCAGCAGCAGGGACAGGGGGCCCTACGAGCAGTACTTC
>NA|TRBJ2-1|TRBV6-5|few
CASSPPLRGSYNEQFF
TGTGCCAGCAGTCCACCCCTACGCGGCTCCTACAATGAGCAGTTCTTC
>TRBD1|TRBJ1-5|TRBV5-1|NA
CASSLGRTGYQHF
TGCGCCAGCAGCTTGGGCCGGACAGGGTACCAGCATTTT
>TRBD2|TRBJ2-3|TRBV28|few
CASSLSSGSGGPQYF
TGTGCCAGCAGTTTATCTAGCGGGAGTGGGGGTCCGCAGTATTTT
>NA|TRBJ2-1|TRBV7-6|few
CASSLGAGADEQFF
TGTGCCAGCAGCTTAGGGGCAGGTGCCGATGAGCAGTTCTTC
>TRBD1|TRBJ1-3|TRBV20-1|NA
CSARDVEQGPIYF
TGCAGTGCTAGAGATGTAGAACAGGGGCCCATATATTTT
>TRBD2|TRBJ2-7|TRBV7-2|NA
CASSSGTSVYEQYF
TGTGCCAGCAGCTCCGGGACTAGCGTCTACGAGCAGTACTTC